Listed here are 4 T cell receptor beta chains from one sample, sequenced in a study of control samples from healthy donors and cancer patients. TCRdb's table, derived via immunoSEQ multiplex PCR, lists solely in-frame clones and lacks some. The sample carries some 170,000 clones, around 94% recorded once. Sequenced: PBMCs. Every receptor here comes from a man aged 55 to 70 with colorectal cancer.

The genes are TRBV2 and TRBJ1-2, with 7 positions matching TRBD1. The CDR3 is 12 amino acids. CDR1 is SNHLY, CDR2 FYNNEI, per germline. The ends lost 7 bases at V and 4 bases at J; junction bases unmatched: 3. CDR3 in amino acids: CASKGDSYGYTF. The CDR3 region has the DNA TGTGCCAGCAAGGGGGACAGCTATGGCTACACCTTC. Using reference TRBV2 and TRBJ1-2 for the parts outside the CDR3, the full variable domain is EPEVTQTPSHQVTQMGQEVILRCVPISNHLYFYWYRQILGQKVEFLVSFYNNEISEKSEIFDDQFSVERPDGSNFTLKIRSTKLEDSAMYFCASKGDSYGYTFGSGTRLTVV.

In the case of this clone: Additional DNA sequences in this sample encode the identical CDR3. This rearrangement joins TRBV2 to TRBJ2-5; D gene unclear. Germline loops: CDR1 SNHLY, CDR2 FYNNEI. The germline V and J ends were trimmed by 4 bases and 4 bases, with 4 bases remaining between them. This CDR3 is 11 amino acids long. CDR3 coding DNA: TGTGCCAGCAGTGTGGGAGAGACCCAGTACTTC. It translates to CASSVGETQYF.

The CDR3 reads CASSYRGRGQPQHF. The DNA of the CDR3 is TGTGCCAGCAGTTACAGGGGACGGGGACAGCCCCAGCATTTT. The V gene is TRBV27, the J gene TRBJ1-5; 7 bases map to TRBD1. Trimming cost V 4 bases and J 7 bases; bases outside gene matches: 7. The CDR3 runs to 14 residues. Germline values: CDR1 MNHEY, CDR2 SMNVEV (reference sequence).

The chain has TRBV30 and TRBJ1-5; maybe TRBD1 (6 bases). V shed 0 bases and J shed 6 bases, with 12 bases lying between them. The CDR3 spans 14 residues. CDR1 GTSNPN and CDR2 SVGIG come from the germline V gene (reference sequence). This CDR3 is CAWSVVGASQPQHF. The CDR3 nucleotides read TGTGCCTGGAGTGTAGTGGGGGCTAGTCAGCCCCAGCATTTT.